The source of this TCR beta chain is a study of spatial heterogeneity in lung cancer. Study-wide context: Detected sequences consistently included more beta-chain ones than alpha-chain ones. The study observed each unique TCR and UMI combination more than ten times on average in raw reads.

TCRdb reprocessed the 5' RACE reads via MiXCR and lists one record per CDR3 protein. The sample records about 4,900 distinct CDR3 sequences, 13% being singletons. The time point denotes: sample taken at primary tumor resection. The donors comprised approximately 72 untreated early-stage non-small cell lung cancer patients. From tumor, nontumor lung or frozen PBMC, whole RNA was taken unsorted for sequencing. General study results and limits: It was found that expanded intratumoral alpha and beta TCR counts tracked tumor mutation counts.

This clonotype qualifies as medium-sized. Its cognate antigen is unknown. V lost 2 bases to trimming and J lost 7 bases; unmatched junction nucleotides: 2. The V gene's germline CDR1 is SGDLS and CDR2 YYNGEE. This CDR3 region has 12 residues. The V gene is TRBV9, the J gene TRBJ1-1; 7 bases match TRBD1. Sample: lung tumor tissue, taken at surgery. The receptor was derived from a female donor with early-stage non-small cell lung cancer. The CDR3 loop is CASSVGQDEAFF. CDR3 nucleotides: TGTGCCAGCAGCGTCGGACAGGATGAAGCTTTCTTT.